This T cell receptor beta chain was retrieved from a study of T cell responses to AZD1222 COVID-19 vaccine (dated by TCRdb to 2020 to 2023). Study-level background: AZD1222 recipients given second doses at about 4 weeks or at about 12 weeks were pooled, since spike-specific TCR depth and breadth were not found to differ between the two schedules. Trial participants were enrolled into age subgroups of 18-55, 56-69 and 70-plus years, which contained about 150, 28 and 57 TCR-sequenced participants, respectively. TCR sequencing was performed for 233 trial participants, of whom some 200 were given two doses of AZD1222 and some 26 were given two doses of MenACWY control vaccine.

The paper as a whole reports these results and caveats: Conclusions about previously exposed vaccinees were limited because only six or seven AZD1222 recipients were SARS-CoV-2 seropositive at baseline. The vaccine-associated CD4 TCRs covered the entire spike protein, and the dominant responses fell in regions 160-218 and 743-854. Epitopes outside the regions mutated in the B.1.351 and B.1.1.7 variants were reportedly recognized by nearly half of the unique spike-specific TCRs. Because no samples from the day 14 peak response were available, repertoires could be characterized only after the peak T cell response. The 56-69-year group was small, and its depth increase did not reach significance, likely because of low power. After two AZD1222 doses, spike-specific TCR breadth and depth were significantly higher than at day 0 and than in MenACWY recipients. Participants were mostly white British and included more females than males, and it was suggested by the authors that clonal diversity may have been underestimated.

In light of the paper, this sample's time point label describes: baseline before first vaccination. Vaccinee samples came from UK trials COV001 and COV002, including a single-blind randomized controlled phase 2/3 trial of AZD1222 (ChAdOx1 nCoV-19) in healthy adults. Trial participant PBMC samples were collected at day 0 and day 28 after the second dose for TCRbeta chain sequencing. V is clipped by 1 base and J by 2 bases, and the sequence between their germline boundaries is 15 bases long. The CDR3 numbers 16 residues from cysteine through phenylalanine. The entry retains the CDR3 DNA only, 48 bases that are in frame from base 1. From the germline V gene, CDR1 is MGHRA and CDR2 is YSYEKL. For this clone: The clone's antigen remains unknown. No much larger clone is present one base from it, and per-base qualities are unavailable.

The CDR3 regions of human TCRbeta chains were analyzed by immunosequencing. The original methods were these. TCRs in the repertoires were matched against a reference library of SARS-CoV-2-specific TCRs that had been generated with the MIRA antigen-specificity platform. Breadth was defined as the fraction of unique TCRs that were SARS-CoV-2-associated. Depth was defined as the fraction of total T cells that were SARS-CoV-2-associated. Using the MIRA data, each spike-specific TCR was mapped to the spike region that the TCR reacts to and placed in a CD4 or CD8 class. Log10-transformed breadth and depth values were compared by one-way ANOVA with Sidak's multiple comparisons tests. In its TCRdb copy, this immuneACCESS table keeps in-frame sequences only and misses some clones. Where compared with another copy, unresolved V genes explain less than half of these, and the others have no known cause. That table gives V, J and clone size, and the DNA gave D and trimming. The sample table records roughly 95,000 clones; roughly 90% of these occur just once. Around 2.8% of the sample is in the top ten clones.

This specimen consisted of peripheral blood, obtained on day 0 of AZD1222 vaccination. The chain was built from TRBV4-1 and TRBJ2-7; too little of a D gene remains to name it. The source of this sequence is an adult in good health. This receptor carries the CDR3 CASSQVGGRHTYEQYF. Read as DNA, the sequence is TGCGCCAGCAGCCAAGTCGGTGGCAGACACACCTACGAGCAGTACTTC.